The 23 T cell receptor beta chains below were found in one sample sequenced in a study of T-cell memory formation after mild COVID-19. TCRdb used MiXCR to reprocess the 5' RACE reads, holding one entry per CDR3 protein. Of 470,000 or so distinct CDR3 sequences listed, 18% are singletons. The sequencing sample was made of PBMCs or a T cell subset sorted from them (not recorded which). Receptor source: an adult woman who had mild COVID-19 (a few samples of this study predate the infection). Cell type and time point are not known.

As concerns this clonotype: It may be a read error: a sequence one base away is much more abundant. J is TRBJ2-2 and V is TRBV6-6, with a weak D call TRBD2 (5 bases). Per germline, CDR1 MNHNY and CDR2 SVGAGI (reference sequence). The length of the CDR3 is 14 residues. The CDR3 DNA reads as TGTGCCAGCAAGGAGATAACGAACACCGGGAAGCTGTTTTTT. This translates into CASKEITNTGKLFF.

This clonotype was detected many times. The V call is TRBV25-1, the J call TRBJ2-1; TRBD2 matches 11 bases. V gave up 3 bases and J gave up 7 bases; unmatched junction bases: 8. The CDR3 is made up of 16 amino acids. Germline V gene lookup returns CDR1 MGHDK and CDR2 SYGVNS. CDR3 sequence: CASSDRGLAAINEQFF. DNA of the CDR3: TGTGCCAGCAGTGACCGGGGACTAGCGGCCATAAATGAGCAGTTCTTC. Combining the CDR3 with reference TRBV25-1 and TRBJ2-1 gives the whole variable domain EADIYQTPRYLVIGTGKKITLECSQTMGHDKMYWYQQDPGMELHLIHYSYGVNSTEKGDLSSESTVSRIRTEHFPLTLESARPSHTSQYLCASSDRGLAAINEQFFGPGTRLTVL.

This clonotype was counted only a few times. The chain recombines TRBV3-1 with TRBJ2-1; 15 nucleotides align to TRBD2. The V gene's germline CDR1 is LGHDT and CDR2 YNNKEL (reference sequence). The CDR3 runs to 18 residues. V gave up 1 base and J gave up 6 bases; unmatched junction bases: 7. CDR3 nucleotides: TGTGCCAGCAGCCAAGCCCGGACTAGCGGGGGGGCTACCAATGAGCAGTTCTTC. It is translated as CASSQARTSGGATNEQFF.

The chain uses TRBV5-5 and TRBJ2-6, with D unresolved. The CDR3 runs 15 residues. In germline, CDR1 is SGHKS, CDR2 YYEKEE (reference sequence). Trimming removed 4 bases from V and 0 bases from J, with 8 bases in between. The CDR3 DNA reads TGTGCCAGCAGCGTCTCTCACTCTGGGGCCAACGTCCTGACTTTC. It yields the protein CASSVSHSGANVLTF.

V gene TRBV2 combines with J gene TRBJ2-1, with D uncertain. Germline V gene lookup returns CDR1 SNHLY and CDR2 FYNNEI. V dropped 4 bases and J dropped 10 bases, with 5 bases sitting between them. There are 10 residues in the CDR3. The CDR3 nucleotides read TGTGCCAGCAGTGTCGGGGAGCAGTTCTTC. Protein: CASSVGEQFF.

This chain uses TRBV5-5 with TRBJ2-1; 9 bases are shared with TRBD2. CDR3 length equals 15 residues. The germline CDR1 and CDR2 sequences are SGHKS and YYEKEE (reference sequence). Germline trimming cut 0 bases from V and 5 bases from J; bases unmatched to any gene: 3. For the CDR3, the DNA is TGTGCCAGCAGCTTGGAGCGGGAGGCTCACAATGAGCAGTTCTTC. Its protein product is CASSLEREAHNEQFF. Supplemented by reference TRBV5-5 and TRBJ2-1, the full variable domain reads DAGVTQSPTHLIKTRGQQVTLRCSPISGHKSVSWYQQVLGQGPQFIFQYYEKEERGRGNFPDRFSARQFPNYSSELNVNALLLGDSALYLCASSLEREAHNEQFFGPGTRLTVL.

Here the CDR3 DNA reads TGTGCCAGCAGAGGCAGGGGACTAGCGGGAGTTGGGACAGATACGCAGTATTTT. This encodes CASRGRGLAGVGTDTQYF. The chain carries TRBV6-6 and TRBJ2-3, with 14 nucleotides matching TRBD2. J was trimmed by 3 bases and V by 6 bases; bases with no gene match: 11. CDR1 is MNHNY, CDR2 SVGAGI, per germline (reference sequence). The CDR3 consists of 18 residues.

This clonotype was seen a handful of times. The CDR3 protein is CASRQLIGGGANVLTF. CDR3 DNA sequence: TGTGCCAGCAGGCAATTGATAGGCGGTGGGGCCAACGTCCTGACTTTC. The gene calls are TRBV12-3 or TRBV12-4 and TRBJ2-6; D ambiguous. V lost 6 bases and J lost 3, with 15 bases in between. There are 16 residues in the CDR3.

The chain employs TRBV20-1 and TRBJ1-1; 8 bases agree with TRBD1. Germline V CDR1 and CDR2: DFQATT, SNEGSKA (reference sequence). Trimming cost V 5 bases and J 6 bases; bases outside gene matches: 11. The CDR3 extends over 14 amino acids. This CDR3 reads CSAFGQGHSAEAFF. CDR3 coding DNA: TGCAGTGCTTTTGGACAGGGCCATAGCGCTGAAGCTTTCTTT.

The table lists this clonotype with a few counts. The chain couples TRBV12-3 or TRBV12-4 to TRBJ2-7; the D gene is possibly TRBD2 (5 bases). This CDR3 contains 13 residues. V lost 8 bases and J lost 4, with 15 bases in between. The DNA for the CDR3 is TGTGCCAGCTCATGGTGGGGAGCTTACGAGCAGTACTTC. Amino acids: CASSWWGAYEQYF.

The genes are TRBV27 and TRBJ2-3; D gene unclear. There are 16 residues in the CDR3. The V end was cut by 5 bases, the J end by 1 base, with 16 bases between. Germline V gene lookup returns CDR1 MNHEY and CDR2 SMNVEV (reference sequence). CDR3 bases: TGTGCCAGCAGTGTCAGAGAACCCATTCGCACAGATACGCAGTATTTT. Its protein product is CASSVREPIRTDTQYF.

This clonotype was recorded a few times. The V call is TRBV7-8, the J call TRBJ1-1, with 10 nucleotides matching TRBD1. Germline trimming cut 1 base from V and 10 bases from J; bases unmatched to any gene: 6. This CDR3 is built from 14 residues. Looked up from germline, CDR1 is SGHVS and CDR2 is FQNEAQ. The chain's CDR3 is CASSLDDRGRLAFF. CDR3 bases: TGTGCCAGCAGCTTAGATGACAGGGGGCGATTAGCTTTCTTT. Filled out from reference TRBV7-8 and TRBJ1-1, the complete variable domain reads GAGVSQSPRYKVAKRGQDVALRCDPISGHVSLFWYQQALGQGPEFLTYFQNEAQLDKSGLPSDRFFAERPEGSVSTLKIQRTQQEDSAVYLCASSLDDRGRLAFFGQGTRLTVV.

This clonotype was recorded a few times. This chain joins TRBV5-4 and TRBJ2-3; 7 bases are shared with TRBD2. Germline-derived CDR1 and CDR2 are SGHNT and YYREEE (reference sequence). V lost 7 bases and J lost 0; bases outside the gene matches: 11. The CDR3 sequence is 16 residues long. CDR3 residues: CASSRQSGDSTDTQYF. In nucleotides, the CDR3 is TGTGCCAGCTCGAGACAGAGCGGGGACAGCACAGATACGCAGTATTTT.

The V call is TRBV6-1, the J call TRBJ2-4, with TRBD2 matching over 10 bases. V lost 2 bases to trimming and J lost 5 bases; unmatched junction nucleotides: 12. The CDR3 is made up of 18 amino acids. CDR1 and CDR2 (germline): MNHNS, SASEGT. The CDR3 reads CASSEKRDLAGAQNIQYF. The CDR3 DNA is TGTGCCAGCAGTGAAAAAAGGGATCTAGCGGGGGCGCAAAACATTCAGTACTTC.

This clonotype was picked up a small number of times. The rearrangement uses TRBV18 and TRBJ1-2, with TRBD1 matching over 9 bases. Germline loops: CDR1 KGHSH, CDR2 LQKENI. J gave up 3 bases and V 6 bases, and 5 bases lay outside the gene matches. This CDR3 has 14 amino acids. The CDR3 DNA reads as TGTGCCAGCTCGCAACAGGGGGCTGACTATGGCTACACCTTC. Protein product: CASSQQGADYGYTF.

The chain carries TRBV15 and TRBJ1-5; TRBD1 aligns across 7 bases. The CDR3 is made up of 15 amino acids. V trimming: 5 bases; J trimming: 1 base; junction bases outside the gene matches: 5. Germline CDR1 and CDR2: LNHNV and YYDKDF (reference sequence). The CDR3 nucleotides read TGTGCCACCAGCGTCGACAGGGCCAGCAATCAGCCCCAGCATTTT. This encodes CATSVDRASNQPQHF.

The CDR3 nucleotides are TGTGCTAGTGGTTCATTTCCAGCGGTTCGCACAGATACGCAGTATTTT. Its translation is CASGSFPAVRTDTQYF. V usage is TRBV12-5 and J usage is TRBJ2-3; possibly TRBD2 for D (5 bases). Germline-derived CDR1 and CDR2 are LGHNT and FRNRAP. V was clipped by 4 bases and J by 1 base, with 15 bases between them. The CDR3 runs to 16 residues. Full variable domain (rest looked up from reference TRBV12-5 and TRBJ2-3): DARVTQTPRHKVTEMGQEVTMRCQPILGHNTVFWYRQTMMQGLELLAYFRNRAPLDDSGMPKDRFSAEMPDATLATLKIQPSEPRDSAVYFCASGSFPAVRTDTQYFGPGTRLTVL.

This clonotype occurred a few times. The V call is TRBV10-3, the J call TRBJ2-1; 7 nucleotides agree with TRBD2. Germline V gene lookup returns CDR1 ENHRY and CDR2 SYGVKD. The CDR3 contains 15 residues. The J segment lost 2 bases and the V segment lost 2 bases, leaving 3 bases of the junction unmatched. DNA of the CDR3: TGTGCCATCAGTGAGAGTAGCGGGCCCTACAATGAGCAGTTCTTC. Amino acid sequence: CAISESSGPYNEQFF.

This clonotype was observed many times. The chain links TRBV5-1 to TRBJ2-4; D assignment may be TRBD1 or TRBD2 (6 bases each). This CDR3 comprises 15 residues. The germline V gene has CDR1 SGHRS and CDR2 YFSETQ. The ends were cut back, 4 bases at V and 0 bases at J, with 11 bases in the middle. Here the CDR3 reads CASSLGGLAKNIQYF. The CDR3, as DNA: TGCGCCAGCAGCCTAGGGGGGCTAGCCAAAAACATTCAGTACTTC.

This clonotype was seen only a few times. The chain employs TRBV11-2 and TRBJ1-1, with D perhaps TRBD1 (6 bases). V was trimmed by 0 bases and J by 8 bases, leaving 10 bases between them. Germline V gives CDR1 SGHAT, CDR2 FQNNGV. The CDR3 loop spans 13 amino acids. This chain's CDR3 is CASSLEGGREAFF. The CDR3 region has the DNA TGTGCCAGCAGCTTAGAGGGGGGCAGGGAAGCTTTCTTT.

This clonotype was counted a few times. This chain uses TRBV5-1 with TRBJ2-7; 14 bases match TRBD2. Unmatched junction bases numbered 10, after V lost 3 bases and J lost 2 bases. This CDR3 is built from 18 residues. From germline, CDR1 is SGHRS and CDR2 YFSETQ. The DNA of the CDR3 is TGCGCCAGCAGCTCCGAGGGGACTAGCGGGAGTTTCACCTACGAGCAGTACTTC. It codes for CASSSEGTSGSFTYEQYF.

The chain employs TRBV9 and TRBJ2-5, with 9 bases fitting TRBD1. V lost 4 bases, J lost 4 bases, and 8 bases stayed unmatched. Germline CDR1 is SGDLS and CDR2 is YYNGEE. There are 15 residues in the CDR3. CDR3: CASSPPTGGVETQYF. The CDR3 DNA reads TGTGCCAGCAGCCCTCCGACAGGGGGGGTAGAGACCCAGTACTTC.

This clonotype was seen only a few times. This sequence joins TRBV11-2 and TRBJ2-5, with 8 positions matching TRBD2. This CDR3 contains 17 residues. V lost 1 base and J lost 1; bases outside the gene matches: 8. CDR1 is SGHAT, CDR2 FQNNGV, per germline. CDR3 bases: TGTGCCAGCAGCTTAGGTGAATATAGCGGGATCCAAGAGACCCAGTACTTC. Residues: CASSLGEYSGIQETQYF.